The next 22 T cell receptor beta chains were all read from a single sample in a study of beta chain features in type 1 diabetes. Findings of the study overall: Shortening that was moderate but significant affected the TCRB CDR3s of Type 1 diabetes patients in all four CD4+ subsets.

Expressed TCRB transcripts were sequenced because the entire RNA isolate underwent reverse transcription. Data came from immunoSEQ multiplex PCR; TCRdb stores just in-frame clones and leaves some out. This sample has about 160,000 clones, with around 8% found just once. The antigens for these receptors are not known. The sequenced material came from central memory CD4+ T cells from blood. The origin of the receptors is a woman in her 40s with type 1 diabetes.

The chain joins TRBV28 to TRBJ1-3, with D perhaps matching TRBD1 (6 bases). The V end lost 6 bases, the J end lost 4 bases, and 19 bases lay between the germline ends. Germline V CDR1 and CDR2: MDHEN, SYDVKM. This CDR3 region has 16 residues. The CDR3 DNA reads as TGTGCCAGCAGCCGCCTCGGGGGGGCATCCGGAAACACCATATATTTT. Amino acid sequence: CASSRLGGASGNTIYF.

The J gene is TRBJ2-7, the V gene TRBV27; tentative D call: TRBD1 (6 bases). CDR1 and CDR2 from the germline V gene are MNHEY and SMNVEV (reference sequence). The CDR3 has 17 residues. The V gene lost 5 bases and the J gene lost 2 bases, with 22 bases spanning the gap. CDR3 coding DNA: TGTGCCAGCAGTGCTAGTAGGGGGAGAGTAACGGCCTACGAGCAGTACTTC. The encoded protein is CASSASRGRVTAYEQYF.

The table lists this clone with a few counts. The chain is built from TRBV10-3 and TRBJ2-1; 10 bases are shared with TRBD2. CDR1 and CDR2 (germline): ENHRY, SYGVKD. The CDR3 extends over 15 amino acids. V lost 6 bases and J lost 3; bases outside the gene matches: 5. CDR3 in DNA: TGTGCCATCAGGGCTACTAGCGGGGACTACAATGAGCAGTTCTTC. As protein: CAIRATSGDYNEQFF.

This clone was observed a handful of times. The chain carries TRBV4-3 and TRBJ2-3, with D unresolved. Germline values: CDR1 LGHNA, CDR2 YSLEER. The ends were cut back, 0 bases at V and 3 bases at J, with 7 bases in the middle. The CDR3 spans 14 residues. CDR3 sequence reads: CASSQDRQTDTQYF. In nucleotides, the CDR3 is TGCGCCAGCAGCCAAGACAGGCAGACAGATACGCAGTATTTT.

This clone was seen a few times. The chain combines TRBV5-1 with TRBJ2-1; TRBD1 agrees at 7 bases. The CDR3 runs to 17 residues. J gave up 1 base and V 0 bases, and 7 bases lay outside the gene matches. The germline V gene has CDR1 SGHRS and CDR2 YFSETQ. The CDR3 loop reads CASSLGRGRGSYNEQFF. CDR3 DNA: TGCGCCAGCAGCTTGGGAAGGGGGCGAGGGTCCTACAATGAGCAGTTCTTC. The full variable domain, its missing parts supplied by reference TRBV5-1 and TRBJ2-1, is KAGVTQTPRYLIKTRGQQVTLSCSPISGHRSVSWYQQTPGQGLQFLFEYFSETQRNKGNFPGRFSGRQFSNSRSEMNVSTLELGDSALYLCASSLGRGRGSYNEQFFGPGTRLTVL.

This clone was counted between two and nine times. CDR3 protein: CAISRTPRQGNTEAFF. Written as DNA, the CDR3 is TGTGCCATCAGTCGGACGCCGAGACAGGGGAACACTGAAGCTTTCTTT. V and J are TRBV10-3 and TRBJ1-1; TRBD1 aligns across 7 bases. The ends lost 5 bases at V and 1 base at J; junction bases unmatched: 10. This CDR3 has 16 amino acids. From germline, CDR1 is ENHRY and CDR2 SYGVKD.

The chain couples TRBV7-8 to TRBJ2-3; the match to TRBD2 covers 7 bases. The junction had 9 bases not matched to a gene; V was cut back by 4 bases and J by 2 bases. The CDR3 runs to 16 residues. In germline, CDR1 is SGHVS, CDR2 FQNEAQ. CDR3 coding DNA: TGTGCCAGCAGCTCCCCGGGGCGGGAGTTCACAGATACGCAGTATTTT. It is translated as CASSSPGREFTDTQYF.

This clone has only a few counts. V gene TRBV5-1 combines with J gene TRBJ2-5, with 7 bases that match TRBD1. Germline V gene data show CDR1 as SGHRS and CDR2 as YFSETQ. V lost 4 bases, J lost 1 base, and 4 bases stayed unmatched. The CDR3 extends over 14 amino acids. The CDR3 spells CASSMGQFQETQYF. The CDR3 DNA reads TGCGCCAGCAGCATGGGACAGTTCCAAGAGACCCAGTACTTC.

The chain joins TRBV7-2 to TRBJ2-5; no reliable D call. Germline CDR1 and CDR2: SGHTA and FQGNSA. The CDR3 loop spans 14 amino acids. V was clipped by 1 base and J by 1 base, with 7 bases between them. The CDR3 loop is CASSLDESQETQYF. The CDR3 DNA sequence: TGTGCCAGCAGCTTAGATGAGTCCCAAGAGACCCAGTACTTC.

This clone was detected a few times. This chain connects TRBV7-9 to TRBJ2-5, with D tentatively TRBD1 (6 bases). This CDR3 region has 13 residues. With 5 bases removed from V and 2 bases from J, the gap between germline ends came to 9 bases. The germline CDR1 and CDR2 sequences are SEHNR and FQNEAQ (reference sequence). As DNA, the CDR3 is TGTGCCAGCAGCCCTGGACAGCAAGAGACCCAGTACTTC. This gives the protein CASSPGQQETQYF. The variable domain in full, completed from reference TRBV7-9 and TRBJ2-5, reads DTGVSQNPRHKITKRGQNVTFRCDPISEHNRLYWYRQTLGQGPEFLTYFQNEAQLEKSRLLSDRFSAERPKGSFSTLEIQRTEQGDSAMYLCASSPGQQETQYFGPGTRLLVL.

The chain links TRBV25-1 to TRBJ2-3; 12 bases are a match to TRBD1. V gave up 6 bases and J gave up 4 bases; unmatched junction bases: 2. This CDR3 is 14 amino acids long. Per the germline V gene, CDR1 is MGHDK and CDR2 is SYGVNS. The CDR3 nucleotides read TGTGCCAGCAGGGGGACAGGGGGCGCAGATACGCAGTATTTT. Protein product: CASRGTGGADTQYF.

The sample holds a few counts of this clone. V and J are TRBV5-4 and TRBJ2-1; D remains ambiguous. This CDR3 spans 12 amino acids. With 2 bases removed from V and 9 bases from J, the gap between germline ends came to 9 bases. CDR1 and CDR2 from the germline V gene are SGHNT and YYREEE (reference sequence). CDR3 amino acids: CASSFINGEQFF. CDR3 bases: TGTGCCAGCAGCTTCATAAACGGTGAGCAGTTCTTC.

The V gene is TRBV7-2, the J gene TRBJ2-3, with 12 bases lining up with TRBD2. Germline lookup yields CDR1 SGHTA and CDR2 FQGNSA. The CDR3 covers 16 residues. The V gene end was trimmed by 5 bases and the J gene end by 0 bases; junction bases not matched to a gene: 3. CDR3 coding DNA: TGTGCCAGCAGCCGACTAGCGGGGGTTAGCACAGATACGCAGTATTTT. Residues: CASSRLAGVSTDTQYF.

This rearrangement joins TRBV7-2 to TRBJ2-3; D might be TRBD2 (6 bases). Germline CDR1 reads SGHTA; CDR2 reads FQGNSA. The CDR3 has 15 amino acids. The germline V and J ends were trimmed by 5 bases and 1 base, with 13 bases remaining between them. CDR3: CASSPSEGRTDTQYF. Written as DNA, the CDR3 is TGTGCCAGCAGCCCATCGGAGGGCCGCACAGATACGCAGTATTTT.

This clone was found a few times. The J gene is TRBJ2-2, the V gene TRBV14; TRBD2 aligns across 8 bases. Trimming took 0 bases from V and 4 from J; bases not matched to a gene: 7. In germline, CDR1 is SGHDN, CDR2 FVKESK. This CDR3 has 17 residues. The CDR3 protein is CASSQDRRGALTGELFF. DNA for the CDR3: TGTGCCAGCAGCCAAGATCGGCGGGGGGCACTCACCGGGGAGCTGTTTTTT. The full variable domain, its missing parts supplied by reference TRBV14 and TRBJ2-2, is EAGVTQFPSHSVIEKGQTVTLRCDPISGHDNLYWYRRVMGKEIKFLLHFVKESKQDESGMPNNRFLAERTGGTYSTLKVQPAELEDSGVYFCASSQDRRGALTGELFFGEGSRLTVL.

This clone was counted between two and nine times. V is TRBV6-1 and J is TRBJ2-7, with 8 bases that match TRBD1. Germline assignment: CDR1 MNHNS and CDR2 SASEGT. This CDR3 is built from 13 residues. The V segment lost 10 bases and the J segment 6 bases; nucleotides outside the gene matches: 11. The CDR3 spells CATGWTGRSEQYF. CDR3 in DNA: TGTGCCACCGGATGGACAGGGAGGAGCGAGCAGTACTTC.

In this sample, this clone turned up a few times. The J gene is TRBJ1-1, the V gene TRBV9; D may be TRBD1 (5 bases). CDR3 length: 13 amino acids. The germline CDR1 and CDR2 sequences are SGDLS and YYNGEE. The V end lost 2 bases, the J end lost 2 bases, and 7 bases lay between the germline ends. CDR3 sequence reads: CASSVDSNTEAFF. CDR3 DNA sequence: TGTGCCAGCAGCGTTGACAGCAACACTGAAGCTTTCTTT.

The chain combines TRBV7-9 with TRBJ2-5, with 7 bases fitting TRBD2. V dropped 5 bases and J dropped 5; count of bases not matched to a gene: 11. The CDR3 length is 15 residues. Germline V gene data show CDR1 as SEHNR and CDR2 as FQNEAQ (reference sequence). CDR3 nucleotide sequence: TGTGCCAGCAGCCTCCTCATGGACGGGAGGGAGACCCAGTACTTC. It specifies CASSLLMDGRETQYF.

This clone was counted a few times. The chain recombines TRBV7-2 with TRBJ2-3, with D hard to call. This CDR3 region has 14 residues. The germline gives CDR1 SGHTA, CDR2 FQGNSA. Trimming took 3 bases from V and 4 from J, leaving 11 bases between them. The CDR3 sequence is CASSFLAPADTQYF. The CDR3 bases are TGTGCCAGCAGCTTCTTGGCCCCCGCAGATACGCAGTATTTT.

This clone has a handful of counts. This sequence joins TRBV27 and TRBJ2-3; D uncertain. The ends were cut back, 3 bases at V and 1 base at J, with 14 bases in the middle. The CDR3 spans 16 residues. Per germline, CDR1 MNHEY and CDR2 SMNVEV (reference sequence). The CDR3: CASSFPTSTGTDTQYF. Here the CDR3 DNA reads TGTGCCAGCAGTTTCCCCACTTCCACGGGCACAGATACGCAGTATTTT.

The sample holds a few counts of this clone. V is TRBV18 and J is TRBJ1-2; unclear D gene. V dropped 4 bases and J dropped 1 base, with 16 bases sitting between them. Germline lookup yields CDR1 KGHSH and CDR2 LQKENI. The length of the CDR3 is 16 residues. The CDR3 loop is CASSQEEGGLNYGYTF. The CDR3 DNA reads as TGTGCCAGCTCACAAGAGGAAGGCGGACTTAACTATGGCTACACCTTC. Variable domain in full (rest from reference TRBV18 and TRBJ1-2): NAGVMQNPRHLVRRRGQEARLRCSPMKGHSHVYWYRQLPEEGLKFMVYLQKENIIDESGMPKERFSAEFPKEGPSILRIQQVVRGDSAAYFCASSQEEGGLNYGYTFGSGTRLTVV.

This clone has only a few counts. The chain's CDR3 is CASSRPSGRGTQYF. CDR3 DNA sequence: TGTGCCAGCAGTAGACCTAGCGGGAGAGGGACCCAGTACTTC. This chain connects TRBV6-5 to TRBJ2-5; 10 nucleotides match TRBD2. Germline trimming cut 5 bases from V and 7 bases from J; bases unmatched to any gene: 7. The germline gives CDR1 MNHEY, CDR2 SVGAGI. The CDR3 contains 14 residues.